This T cell receptor beta chain was found in a study of blood T cell repertoires in COVID-19. V was pared by 5 bases and J by 10 bases, with 8 bases of the junction left unmatched. Germline loops: CDR1 MNHEY, CDR2 SVGEGT. This CDR3 has 13 amino acids. The table lists this clone with a count of one. Original processing methods: Reference gene primer amplification in the assay estimated nucleated cell counts. This table comes from immunoSEQ multiplex PCR, and its TCRdb copy is limited to in-frame clones, with some not included. V, J and clone size are taken as reported in that table, and D and trimming were inferred from the DNA itself. Of around 120,000 clones listed, around 89% are singletons.

The chain recombines TRBV6-2 or TRBV6-3 with TRBJ1-1, with 9 nucleotides matching TRBD1. Sample: peripheral blood. The sequence derives from a woman in her sixties with COVID-19, enrolled during active disease. The CDR3 nucleotides are TGTGCCAGCAGTCGCAACAGGGGGCAGGTAGCTTTCTTT. Translating it yields CASSRNRGQVAFF.